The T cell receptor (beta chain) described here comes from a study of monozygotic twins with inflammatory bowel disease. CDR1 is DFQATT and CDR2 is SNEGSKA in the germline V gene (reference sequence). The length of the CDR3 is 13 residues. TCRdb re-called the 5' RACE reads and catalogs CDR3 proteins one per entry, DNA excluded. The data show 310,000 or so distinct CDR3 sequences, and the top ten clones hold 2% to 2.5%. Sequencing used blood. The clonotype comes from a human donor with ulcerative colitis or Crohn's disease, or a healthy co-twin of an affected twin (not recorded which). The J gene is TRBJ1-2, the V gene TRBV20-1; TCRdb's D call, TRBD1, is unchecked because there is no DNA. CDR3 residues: CSAPRTATGGYTF.